The 20 T cell receptor beta chains below were found in one sample sequenced in a study of T cells after yellow fever vaccination. Using its own MiXCR run on the 5' RACE reads, TCRdb lists one record per CDR3 protein. The data hold some 670,000 distinct CDR3 sequences, with 9% to 15% observed a single time. Sequencing was performed on PBMCs, taken on the day of the yellow fever booster vaccination. The receptors come from a young man who received the YFV17D yellow fever vaccine.

The V call is TRBV4-3, the J call TRBJ2-5; unclear D gene. V lost 2 bases to trimming and J lost 5 bases, with 15 bases between them. CDR3 length: 15 residues. CDR1 and CDR2 (germline): LGHNA, YSLEER. This CDR3 is CASSQIPPSRETQYF. For the CDR3, the DNA is TGCGCCAGCAGCCAAATTCCCCCTTCACGGGAGACCCAGTACTTC.

This clonotype was seen ten or more times. The rearrangement uses TRBV20-1 and TRBJ2-3; 8 positions agree with TRBD2. CDR1 and CDR2 (germline): DFQATT, SNEGSKA (reference sequence). The CDR3 spans 16 residues. V shed 1 base and J 4 bases; nucleotides not matched to a gene: 10. CDR3 residues: CSARAGGPVWADTQYF. CDR3 nucleotides: TGCAGTGCTAGAGCGGGAGGGCCTGTTTGGGCAGATACGCAGTATTTT.

This clonotype was seen only a few times. The junction shows a germline mismatch at one end, possibly a read error. J is TRBJ2-7 and V is TRBV6-1, with 9 bases that match TRBD2. The CDR3 loop spans 15 amino acids. CDR1 and CDR2 (germline): MNHNS, SASEGT. CDR3 DNA sequence: TGTGCCAGCAGCGAAGCGGGAGGTTTGACCTACGAGCAGTACTTC. It is translated as CASSEAGGLTYEQYF.

This clonotype was seen a few times. The rearrangement uses TRBV12-3 or TRBV12-4 and TRBJ1-5, with unresolved D. Trimming removed 3 bases at V and 2 bases at J, with 8 bases between. This CDR3 is 14 amino acids long. The CDR3 nucleotides are TGTGCCAGCAGTTTCCACATGGGCAATCAGCCCCAGCATTTT. Its translation is CASSFHMGNQPQHF.

The chain carries TRBV5-1 and TRBJ2-2, with D possibly TRBD2 on 5 matching bases. Germline V CDR1 and CDR2: SGHRS, YFSETQ. The CDR3 contains 13 residues. V lost 3 bases, J lost 6 bases, and 9 bases lay in between. CDR3 nucleotides: TGCGCCAGCAGCTCGGGGTTCGCCGGGGAGCTGTTTTTT. Translated, it gives CASSSGFAGELFF.

In its sample, this clonotype was seen a few times. The V call is TRBV19, the J call TRBJ2-1, with a weak D call TRBD1 (6 bases). The CDR3 sequence is 14 residues long. Germline-derived CDR1 and CDR2 are LNHDA and SQIVND (reference sequence). V was cut by 3 bases and J by 7 bases, with 13 bases left in between. Written as DNA, the CDR3 is TGTGCCAGTAGTATTGGACAGAGAGTGAATGAGCAGTTCTTC. Residues: CASSIGQRVNEQFF. Complete variable domain (other parts from reference TRBV19 and TRBJ2-1): DGGITQSPKYLFRKEGQNVTLSCEQNLNHDAMYWYRQDPGQGLRLIYYSQIVNDFQKGDIAEGYSVSREKKESFPLTVTSAQKNPTAFYLCASSIGQRVNEQFFGPGTRLTVL.

This clonotype was observed a few times. The genes are TRBV7-2 and TRBJ1-4; 7 bases agree with TRBD1. The ends lost 6 bases at V and 7 bases at J; junction bases unmatched: 8. The CDR3 has 14 amino acids. Germline CDR1 SGHTA, CDR2 FQGNSA. Here the CDR3 reads CASRTTGAGEKLFF. CDR3 bases: TGTGCCAGCAGAACTACAGGGGCGGGTGAAAAACTGTTTTTT. The full variable domain, with the rest looked up from reference TRBV7-2 and TRBJ1-4, is GAGVSQSPSNKVTEKGKDVELRCDPISGHTALYWYRQSLGQGLEFLIYFQGNSAPDKSGLPSDRFSAERTGGSVSTLTIQRTQQEDSAVYLCASRTTGAGEKLFFGSGTQLSVL.

This chain uses TRBV20-1 with TRBJ1-5; D perhaps matches TRBD1 (5 bases). Trimming took off 3 bases at V and 4 bases at J, with 10 bases between the two ends. This CDR3 region has 13 residues. Germline assignment: CDR1 DFQATT and CDR2 SNEGSKA (reference sequence). CDR3 nucleotide sequence: TGCAGTGCTAGCCCGACAGTAAATCAGCCCCAGCATTTT. This gives the protein CSASPTVNQPQHF.

The genes are TRBV9 and TRBJ2-5, with D perhaps assigned TRBD1 or TRBD2 (5 bases each). The germline V gene encodes CDR1 SGDLS and CDR2 YYNGEE. V was shortened by 3 bases and J by 1 base, with 16 bases between the two germline ends. This CDR3 has 16 amino acids. The CDR3 spells CASSAEGRRSQETQYF. CDR3 DNA sequence: TGTGCCAGCAGCGCAGAGGGACGCCGCTCCCAAGAGACCCAGTACTTC.

This chain uses TRBV10-3 with TRBJ2-7; 7 positions agree with TRBD2. The V gene end was trimmed by 0 bases and the J gene end by 3 bases; junction bases not matched to a gene: 8. Looked up from germline, CDR1 is ENHRY and CDR2 is SYGVKD. CDR3 size: 16 residues. Here the CDR3 reads CAISESKAGVNYEQYF. CDR3 in DNA: TGTGCCATCAGTGAGTCTAAGGCGGGAGTGAACTACGAGCAGTACTTC.

In this sample, this clonotype turned up a few times. The J gene is TRBJ2-1, the V gene TRBV11-2, with 9 bases that match TRBD2. Losses at the gene ends were 3 bases for V and 7 bases for J; bases not matched to a gene: 13. Germline values: CDR1 SGHAT, CDR2 FQNNGV. This CDR3 is 17 amino acids long. CDR3 sequence: CASSFQWLAGFYNEQFF. CDR3 nucleotide sequence: TGTGCCAGCAGCTTTCAGTGGCTAGCGGGATTTTATAATGAGCAGTTCTTC.

This clonotype was detected only a few times. The chain joins TRBV10-3 to TRBJ2-5; possibly TRBD2 for D (6 bases). Germline CDR1 and CDR2: ENHRY and SYGVKD. V was trimmed by 0 bases and J by 3 bases, leaving 14 bases between them. The CDR3 covers 16 residues. CDR3 coding DNA: TGTGCCATCAGTGAGTCTGCGGGATCCTTTAAAGAGACCCAGTACTTC. It codes for CAISESAGSFKETQYF.

This clonotype was observed a handful of times. The chain uses TRBV10-3 and TRBJ2-3, with TRBD2 identical over 13 bases. Per germline, CDR1 ENHRY and CDR2 SYGVKD. V trimming: 8 bases; J trimming: 4 bases; junction bases outside the gene matches: 9. The CDR3 is made up of 16 amino acids. Written as DNA, the CDR3 is TGTGCCATCTCGGGGACTAGCGGGATTATTGCAGATACGCAGTATTTT. It translates to CAISGTSGIIADTQYF.

This chain joins TRBV18 and TRBJ1-5; 7 bases map to TRBD1. Trimming took 3 bases from V and 2 from J; bases not matched to a gene: 4. CDR3 length equals 15 residues. CDR1 KGHSH and CDR2 LQKENI come from the germline V gene. The CDR3: CASSPSGTGNQPQHF. CDR3 coding DNA: TGTGCCAGCTCACCTTCCGGGACAGGCAATCAGCCCCAGCATTTT.

This clonotype has just a few counts. The chain recombines TRBV6-5 with TRBJ2-7, with 8 bases aligning to TRBD2. The CDR3 consists of 16 residues. Germline CDR1 and CDR2: MNHEY and SVGAGI. J gave up 2 bases and V 2 bases, and 8 bases lay outside the gene matches. The CDR3 region is CASSYRSGSSTYEQYF. The CDR3 DNA reads TGTGCCAGCAGTTACCGGAGCGGGAGCTCGACCTACGAGCAGTACTTC.

The table lists this clonotype with a few counts. This chain joins TRBV29-1 and TRBJ2-7, with 8 positions matching TRBD1. V lost 4 bases to trimming and J lost 4 bases; unmatched junction nucleotides: 6. CDR1 is SQVTM and CDR2 is ANQGSEA in the germline V gene. The CDR3 has 13 residues. This CDR3 reads CSVGTGGNYEQYF. CDR3 DNA: TGCAGCGTTGGTACAGGGGGTAATTACGAGCAGTACTTC.

The chain is built from TRBV19 and TRBJ2-2; D is possibly TRBD2 (6 bases). Per germline, CDR1 LNHDA and CDR2 SQIVND (reference sequence). The CDR3 is 16 amino acids. The V and J ends lost 5 bases and 0 bases respectively, with 13 bases between them. The CDR3 spells CASSPLAYANTGELFF. CDR3 sequence (DNA): TGTGCCAGTAGTCCTCTAGCGTACGCGAACACCGGGGAGCTGTTTTTT.

This chain joins TRBV5-1 and TRBJ2-5, with 14 bases lining up with TRBD2. Germline-derived CDR1 and CDR2 are SGHRS and YFSETQ. The CDR3 runs to 17 residues. Trimming took 1 base from V and 5 from J; bases not matched to a gene: 7. The CDR3 DNA sequence: TGCGCCAGCAGCTTGTCTTGGAGACTAGCGGGAGGGGAGACCCAGTACTTC. Its translation: CASSLSWRLAGGETQYF.

The rearrangement joins TRBV5-6 to TRBJ2-7; D tentatively reads TRBD1 or TRBD2 (5 bases each). The CDR3 has 13 amino acids. Germline-derived CDR1 and CDR2 are SGHDT and YYEEEE. The ends were cut back, 6 bases at V and 5 bases at J, with 15 bases in the middle. The CDR3 protein is CASTVLGADEQYF. The CDR3 DNA sequence: TGTGCCAGCACCGTACTAGGGGCTGACGAGCAGTACTTC.

This clonotype showed up many times. This chain connects TRBV7-2 to TRBJ2-5, with D tentatively TRBD1 or TRBD2 (5 bases each). From germline, CDR1 is SGHTA and CDR2 FQGNSA. The CDR3 extends over 13 amino acids. Trimming stripped 2 bases from V and 5 bases from J, with 9 bases between. The CDR3 DNA sequence: TGTGCCAGCAGCTTACCAGGGACGGAGACCCAGTACTTC. The encoded protein is CASSLPGTETQYF.